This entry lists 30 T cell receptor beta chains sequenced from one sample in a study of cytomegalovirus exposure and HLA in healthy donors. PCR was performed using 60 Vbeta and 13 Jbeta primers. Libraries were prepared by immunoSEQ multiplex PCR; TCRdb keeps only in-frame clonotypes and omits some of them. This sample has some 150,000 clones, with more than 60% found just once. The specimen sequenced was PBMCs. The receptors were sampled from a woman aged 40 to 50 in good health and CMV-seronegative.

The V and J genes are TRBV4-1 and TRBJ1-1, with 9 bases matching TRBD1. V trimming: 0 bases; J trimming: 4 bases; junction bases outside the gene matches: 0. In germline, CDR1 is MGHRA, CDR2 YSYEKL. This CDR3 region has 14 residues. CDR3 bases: TGCGCCAGCAGCCAAGAGGGACAGGGCACTGAAGCTTTCTTT. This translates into CASSQEGQGTEAFF.

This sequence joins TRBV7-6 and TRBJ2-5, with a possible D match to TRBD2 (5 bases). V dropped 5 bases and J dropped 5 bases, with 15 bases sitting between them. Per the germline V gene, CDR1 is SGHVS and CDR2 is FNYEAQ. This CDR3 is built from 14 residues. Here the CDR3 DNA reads TGTGCCAGCAGCCCCTATGAGGGTGGGGAGACCCAGTACTTC. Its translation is CASSPYEGGETQYF.

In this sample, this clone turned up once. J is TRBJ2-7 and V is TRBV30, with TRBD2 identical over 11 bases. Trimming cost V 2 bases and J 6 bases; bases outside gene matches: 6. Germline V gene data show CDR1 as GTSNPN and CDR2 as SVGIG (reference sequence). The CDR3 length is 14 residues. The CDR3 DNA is TGTGCCTGGAGTAAACTAGCGGGAGTCGGCGAGCAGTACTTC. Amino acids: CAWSKLAGVGEQYF.

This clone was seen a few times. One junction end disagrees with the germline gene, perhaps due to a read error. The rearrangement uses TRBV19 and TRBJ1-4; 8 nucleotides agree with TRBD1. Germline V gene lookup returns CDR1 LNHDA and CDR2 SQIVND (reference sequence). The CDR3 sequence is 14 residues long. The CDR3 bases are TGTGCCACTAGTGGACAGGGCCTTAATGAAAAACTGTTTTTT. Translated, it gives CATSGQGLNEKLFF.

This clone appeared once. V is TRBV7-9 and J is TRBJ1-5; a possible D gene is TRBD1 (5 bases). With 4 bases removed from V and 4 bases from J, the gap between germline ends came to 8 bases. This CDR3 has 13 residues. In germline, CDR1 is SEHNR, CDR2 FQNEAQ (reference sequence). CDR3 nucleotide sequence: TGTGCCAGCAGCTCGGGACTAAATCAGCCCCAGCATTTT. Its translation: CASSSGLNQPQHF.

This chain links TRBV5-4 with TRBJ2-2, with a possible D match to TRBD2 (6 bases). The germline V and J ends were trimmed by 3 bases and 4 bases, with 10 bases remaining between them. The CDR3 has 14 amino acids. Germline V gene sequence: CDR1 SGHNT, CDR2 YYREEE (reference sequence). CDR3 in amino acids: CASSSGLLTGELFF. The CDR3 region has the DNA TGTGCCAGCAGCTCGGGACTTCTCACCGGGGAGCTGTTTTTT.

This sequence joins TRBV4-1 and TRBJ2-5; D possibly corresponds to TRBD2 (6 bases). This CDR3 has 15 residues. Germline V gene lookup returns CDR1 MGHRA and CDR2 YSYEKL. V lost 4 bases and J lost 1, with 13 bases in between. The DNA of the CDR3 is TGCGCCAGCAGCCGCTTAATAGCGGTCCAAGAGACCCAGTACTTC. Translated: CASSRLIAVQETQYF.

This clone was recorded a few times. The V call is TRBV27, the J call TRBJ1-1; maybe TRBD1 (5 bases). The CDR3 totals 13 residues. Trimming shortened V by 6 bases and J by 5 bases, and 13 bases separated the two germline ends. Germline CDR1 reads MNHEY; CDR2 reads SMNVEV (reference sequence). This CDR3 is CASSHRGNTEAFF. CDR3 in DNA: TGTGCCAGCAGCCACCGGGGGAATACTGAAGCTTTCTTT.

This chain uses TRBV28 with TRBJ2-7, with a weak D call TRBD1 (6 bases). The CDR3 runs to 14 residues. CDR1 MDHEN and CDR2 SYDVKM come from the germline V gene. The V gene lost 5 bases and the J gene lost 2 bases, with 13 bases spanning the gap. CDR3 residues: CASSIQTGPYEQYF. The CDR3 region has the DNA TGTGCCAGCAGTATCCAAACAGGGCCCTACGAGCAGTACTTC.

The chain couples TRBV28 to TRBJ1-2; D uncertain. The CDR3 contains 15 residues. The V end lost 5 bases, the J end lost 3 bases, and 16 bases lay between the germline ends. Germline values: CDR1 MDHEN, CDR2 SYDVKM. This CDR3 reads CASSPGVPGDYGYTF. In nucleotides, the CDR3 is TGTGCCAGCAGTCCCGGGGTTCCCGGGGACTATGGCTACACCTTC.

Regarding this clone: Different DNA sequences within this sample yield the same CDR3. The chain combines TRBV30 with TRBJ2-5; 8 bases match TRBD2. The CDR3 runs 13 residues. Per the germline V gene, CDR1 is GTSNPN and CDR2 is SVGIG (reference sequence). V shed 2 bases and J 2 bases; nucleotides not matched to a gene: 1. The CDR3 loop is CAWSLAGQETQYF. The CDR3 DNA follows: TGTGCCTGGAGTTTAGCGGGGCAAGAGACCCAGTACTTC.

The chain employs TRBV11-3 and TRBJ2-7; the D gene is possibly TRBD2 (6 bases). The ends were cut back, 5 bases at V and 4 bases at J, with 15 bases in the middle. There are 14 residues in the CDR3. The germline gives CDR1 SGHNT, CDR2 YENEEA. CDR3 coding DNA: TGTGCCAGCAGCCCGCCGGGAGTCATGTACGAGCAGTACTTC. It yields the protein CASSPPGVMYEQYF.

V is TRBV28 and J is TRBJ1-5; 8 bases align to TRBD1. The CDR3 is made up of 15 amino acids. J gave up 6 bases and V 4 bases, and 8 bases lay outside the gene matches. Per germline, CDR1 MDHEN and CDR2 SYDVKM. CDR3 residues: CASSSPQGAGQPQHF. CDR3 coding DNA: TGTGCCAGCAGTTCTCCTCAGGGGGCGGGTCAGCCCCAGCATTTT.

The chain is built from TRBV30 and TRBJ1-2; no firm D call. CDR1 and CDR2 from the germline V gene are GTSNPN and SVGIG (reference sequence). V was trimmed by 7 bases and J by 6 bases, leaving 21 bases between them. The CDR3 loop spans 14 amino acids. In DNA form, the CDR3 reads TGTGCCTTGAGGCACCAACTCAACCTCCATGGCTACACCTTC. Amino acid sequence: CALRHQLNLHGYTF.

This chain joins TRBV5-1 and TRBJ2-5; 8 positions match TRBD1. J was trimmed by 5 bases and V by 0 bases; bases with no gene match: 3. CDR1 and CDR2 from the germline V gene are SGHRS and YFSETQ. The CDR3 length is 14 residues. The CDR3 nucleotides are TGCGCCAGCAGCTTGGGGACAGGGCGGGAGACCCAGTACTTC. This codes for CASSLGTGRETQYF.

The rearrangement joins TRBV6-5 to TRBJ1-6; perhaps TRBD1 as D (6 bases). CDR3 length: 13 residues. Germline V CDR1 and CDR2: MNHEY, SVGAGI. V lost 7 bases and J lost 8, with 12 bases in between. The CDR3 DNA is TGTGCCAGCAAGGGGGAACGGGATTCACCCCTCCACTTT. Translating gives CASKGERDSPLHF.

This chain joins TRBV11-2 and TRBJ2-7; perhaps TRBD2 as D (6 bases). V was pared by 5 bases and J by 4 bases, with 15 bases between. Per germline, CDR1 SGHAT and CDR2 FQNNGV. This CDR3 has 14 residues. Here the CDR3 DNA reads TGTGCCAGCAGCGGGAAGTGGGGGGTTTACGAGCAGTACTTC. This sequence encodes CASSGKWGVYEQYF.

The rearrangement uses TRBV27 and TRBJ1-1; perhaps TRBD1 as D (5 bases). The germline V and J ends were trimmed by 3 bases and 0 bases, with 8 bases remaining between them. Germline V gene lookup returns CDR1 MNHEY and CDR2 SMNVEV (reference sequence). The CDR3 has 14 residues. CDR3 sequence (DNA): TGTGCCAGCAGTTTGGGGGGGATGAACACTGAAGCTTTCTTT. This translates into CASSLGGMNTEAFF.

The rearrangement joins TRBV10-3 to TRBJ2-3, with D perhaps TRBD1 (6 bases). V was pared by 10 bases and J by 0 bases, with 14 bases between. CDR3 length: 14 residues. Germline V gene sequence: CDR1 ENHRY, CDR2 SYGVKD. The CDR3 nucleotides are TGTGCCACCCAAGGGGACACTAGCACAGATACGCAGTATTTT. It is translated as CATQGDTSTDTQYF.

The chain's CDR3 is CATSRVNYNSPLHF. CDR3 DNA sequence: TGTGCCACCAGCAGAGTCAACTATAATTCACCCCTCCACTTT. The genes are TRBV15 and TRBJ1-6; D uncertain. The CDR3 has 14 amino acids. Germline lookup yields CDR1 LNHNV and CDR2 YYDKDF (reference sequence). Trimming removed 1 base from V and 3 bases from J, with 4 bases in between.

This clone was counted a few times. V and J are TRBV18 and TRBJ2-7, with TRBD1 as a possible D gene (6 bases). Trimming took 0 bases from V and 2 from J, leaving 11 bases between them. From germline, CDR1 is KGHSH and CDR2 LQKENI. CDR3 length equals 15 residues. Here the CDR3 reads CASSPPGTNAYEQYF. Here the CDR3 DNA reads TGTGCCAGCTCACCACCTGGGACAAACGCCTACGAGCAGTACTTC.

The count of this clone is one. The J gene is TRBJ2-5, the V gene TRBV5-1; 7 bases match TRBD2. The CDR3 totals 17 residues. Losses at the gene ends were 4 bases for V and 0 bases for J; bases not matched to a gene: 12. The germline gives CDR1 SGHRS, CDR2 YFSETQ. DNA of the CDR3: TGCGCCAGCAGCCCCCTCCGGGACTACGAATACCAAGAGACCCAGTACTTC. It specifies CASSPLRDYEYQETQYF. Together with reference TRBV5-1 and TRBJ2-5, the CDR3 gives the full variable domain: KAGVTQTPRYLIKTRGQQVTLSCSPISGHRSVSWYQQTPGQGLQFLFEYFSETQRNKGNFPGRFSGRQFSNSRSEMNVSTLELGDSALYLCASSPLRDYEYQETQYFGPGTRLLVL.

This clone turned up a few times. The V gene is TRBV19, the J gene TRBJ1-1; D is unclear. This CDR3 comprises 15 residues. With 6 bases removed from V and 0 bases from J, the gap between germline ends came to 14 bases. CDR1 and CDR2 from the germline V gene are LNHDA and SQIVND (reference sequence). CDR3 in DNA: TGTGCCAGTAGGACTTCCGGGGATTTGAACACTGAAGCTTTCTTT. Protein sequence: CASRTSGDLNTEAFF. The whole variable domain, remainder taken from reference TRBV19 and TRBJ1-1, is DGGITQSPKYLFRKEGQNVTLSCEQNLNHDAMYWYRQDPGQGLRLIYYSQIVNDFQKGDIAEGYSVSREKKESFPLTVTSAQKNPTAFYLCASRTSGDLNTEAFFGQGTRLTVV.

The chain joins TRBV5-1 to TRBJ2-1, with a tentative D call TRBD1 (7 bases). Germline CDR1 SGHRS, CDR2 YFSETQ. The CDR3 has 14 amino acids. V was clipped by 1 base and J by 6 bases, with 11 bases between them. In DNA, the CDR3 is TGCGCCAGCAGCTTGCAGGGGGGAGGCAATGAGCAGTTCTTC. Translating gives CASSLQGGGNEQFF.

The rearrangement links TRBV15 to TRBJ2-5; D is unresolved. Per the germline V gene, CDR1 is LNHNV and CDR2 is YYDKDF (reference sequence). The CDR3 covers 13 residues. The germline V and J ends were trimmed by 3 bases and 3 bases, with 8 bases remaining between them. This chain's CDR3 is CATSRGREETQYF. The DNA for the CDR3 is TGTGCCACCAGCAGGGGTCGGGAAGAGACCCAGTACTTC.

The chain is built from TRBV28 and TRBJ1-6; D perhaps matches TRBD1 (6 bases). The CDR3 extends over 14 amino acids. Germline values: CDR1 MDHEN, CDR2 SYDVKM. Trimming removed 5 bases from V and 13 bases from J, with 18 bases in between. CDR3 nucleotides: TGTGCCAGCAGTCCGGGGGGGCCCCGACCGCCCCTCCACTTT. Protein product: CASSPGGPRPPLHF. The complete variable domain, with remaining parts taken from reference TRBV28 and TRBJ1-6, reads DVKVTQSSRYLVKRTGEKVFLECVQDMDHENMFWYRQDPGLGLRLIYFSYDVKMKEKGDIPEGYSVSREKKERFSLILESASTNQTSMYLCASSPGGPRPPLHFGNGTRLTVT.

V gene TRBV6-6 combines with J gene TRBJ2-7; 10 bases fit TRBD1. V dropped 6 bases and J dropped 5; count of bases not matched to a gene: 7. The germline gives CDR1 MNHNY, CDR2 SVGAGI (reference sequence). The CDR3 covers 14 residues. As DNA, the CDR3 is TGTGCCAGCAGGTGGACAGGGGGAGGCGACGAGCAGTACTTC. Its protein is CASRWTGGGDEQYF.

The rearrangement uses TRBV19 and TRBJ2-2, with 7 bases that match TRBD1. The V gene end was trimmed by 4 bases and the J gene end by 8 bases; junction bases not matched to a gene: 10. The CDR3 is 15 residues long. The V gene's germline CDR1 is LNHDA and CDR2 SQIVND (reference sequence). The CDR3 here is CASSTPNRGGGELFF. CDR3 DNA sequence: TGTGCCAGTAGTACTCCTAACAGGGGCGGAGGGGAGCTGTTTTTT. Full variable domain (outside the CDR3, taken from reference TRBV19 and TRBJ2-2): DGGITQSPKYLFRKEGQNVTLSCEQNLNHDAMYWYRQDPGQGLRLIYYSQIVNDFQKGDIAEGYSVSREKKESFPLTVTSAQKNPTAFYLCASSTPNRGGGELFFGEGSRLTVL.

The CDR3 nucleotides are TGTGCCAGCAGCTTGAAGCATGAGCAGTTCTTC. Translation gives CASSLKHEQFF. The chain combines TRBV5-4 with TRBJ2-1; D unclear. V shed 1 base and J shed 8 bases, with 4 bases lying between them. The germline V gene has CDR1 SGHNT and CDR2 YYREEE (reference sequence). This CDR3 is built from 11 residues.

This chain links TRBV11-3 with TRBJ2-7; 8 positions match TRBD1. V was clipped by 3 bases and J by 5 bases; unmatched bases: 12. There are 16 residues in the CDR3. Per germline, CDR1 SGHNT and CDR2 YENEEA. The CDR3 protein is CASSLRPGGAFNEQYF. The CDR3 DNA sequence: TGTGCCAGCAGCTTGCGGCCAGGGGGCGCGTTCAACGAGCAGTACTTC.